This TCR beta chain was profiled in a study of Japanese encephalitis immunity and Zika vaccine responses. The wider study: Stimulation used either flavivirus-conserved or non-conserved ZIKV pools, or pre-vaccination JEV or YFV peptides. ZIKV peptides were 15-mers overlapping by 11, predicted binders below 50 nM.

TCRdb reprocessed the 5' RACE reads via MiXCR and lists one record per CDR3 protein. The data show some 250 distinct CDR3 sequences, about 2.3% seen once. By share, this clonotype counts as medium-sized. The CDR3 extends over 13 amino acids. Between the trimmed V and J ends, which lost 5 bases and 4 bases, there was a span of 13 bases. Germline assignment: CDR1 SQVTM and CDR2 ANQGSEA. Findings and caveats of the study: Repertoire similarity across samples was higher in JEV than YFV pre-vaccinated donors.

For approximately six days, PBMCs labeled with CFSE were cultured with peptide pools at approximately 1 ug/mL each. The sort collected unfixed, live, CD56-CD19-CD16-CD3+CD4+ CFSE-low proliferating CD4 T cells. This chain connects TRBV29-1 to TRBJ2-3, with D maybe TRBD1 (7 bases). The TCR was taken from an adult man who received an inactivated Zika virus vaccine. This specimen was antigen-activated CD4+ T cells from blood, cultured, taken during a Zika inactivated vaccine study. The CDR3 protein is CSVNRGGADTQYF. CDR3 sequence (DNA): TGCAGCGTTAACAGGGGAGGCGCAGATACGCAGTATTTT.